Listed here are 5 T cell receptor beta chains from one sample, sequenced in a study of a mutant IDH1 vaccine in newly diagnosed glioma. These receptors lack a known antigen. The time point: week 35, safety follow-up. Every single dose of the vaccine, 300 ug of mutant IDH1 20-mer peptide, came with topical imiquimod. Profiling relied on immunoSEQ multiplex PCR, and the TCRdb table lists in-frame clones only, not all of them. The repertoire consists of around 60,000 clones, with more than 80% occurring once and the leading ten covering 5.4%. This specimen was PBMCs, taken from a glioma patient whose treatment included an IDH1 peptide vaccine. Every receptor here comes from a man between 40 and 49 years old with glioma.

This chain's CDR3 is CSIAGGPNYGYTF. CDR3 bases: TGCAGCATCGCAGGGGGCCCGAACTATGGCTACACCTTC. This chain connects TRBV29-1 to TRBJ1-2; 8 bases agree with TRBD1. The CDR3 extends over 13 amino acids. Trimming took 8 bases from V and 2 from J; bases not matched to a gene: 7. The V gene's germline CDR1 is SQVTM and CDR2 ANQGSEA. Using reference TRBV29-1 and TRBJ1-2 for the parts outside the CDR3, the full variable domain is SAVISQKPSRDICQRGTSLTIQCQVDSQVTMMFWYRQQPGQSLTLIATANQGSEATYESGFVIDKFPISRPNLTFSTLTVSNMSPEDSSIYLCSIAGGPNYGYTFGSGTRLTVV.

The chain recombines TRBV29-1 with TRBJ1-3, with TRBD1 matching over 7 bases. The CDR3 sequence is 16 residues long. The germline CDR1 and CDR2 sequences are SQVTM and ANQGSEA. The J segment lost 0 bases and the V segment lost 6 bases, leaving 11 bases of the junction unmatched. CDR3 sequence: CSVGKTGRGSGNTIYF. The CDR3 coding sequence is TGCAGCGTCGGTAAGACAGGGAGGGGCTCTGGAAACACCATATATTTT. Complete variable domain (other parts from reference TRBV29-1 and TRBJ1-3): SAVISQKPSRDICQRGTSLTIQCQVDSQVTMMFWYRQQPGQSLTLIATANQGSEATYESGFVIDKFPISRPNLTFSTLTVSNMSPEDSSIYLCSVGKTGRGSGNTIYFGEGSWLTVV.

The V gene is TRBV7-2, the J gene TRBJ1-3; 11 nucleotides align to TRBD1. This CDR3 has 17 amino acids. V shed 3 bases and J 3 bases; nucleotides not matched to a gene: 7. Germline CDR1 is SGHTA and CDR2 is FQGNSA. CDR3 in amino acids: CASSFVPGQGGGNTIYF. The CDR3 DNA reads TGTGCCAGCAGCTTTGTACCGGGACAGGGGGGTGGAAACACCATATATTTT.

The chain combines TRBV9 with TRBJ2-5; D might be TRBD1 (6 bases). From germline, CDR1 is SGDLS and CDR2 YYNGEE. V was shortened by 7 bases and J by 2 bases, with 15 bases between the two germline ends. This CDR3 region has 14 residues. Written as DNA, the CDR3 is TGTGCCAGCGGCGGAGGACAGCAACAAGAGACCCAGTACTTC. Its protein product is CASGGGQQQETQYF.

The J gene is TRBJ2-5, the V gene TRBV20-1; no firm D call. Germline V gene lookup returns CDR1 DFQATT and CDR2 SNEGSKA (reference sequence). V lost 2 bases and J 1 base, leaving 2 bases between the germline ends. This CDR3 is built from 11 residues. The chain's CDR3 is CSARLQETQYF. The CDR3, as DNA: TGCAGTGCTAGACTCCAAGAGACCCAGTACTTC.